The 29 T cell receptor beta chains in this list originate from one sample, sequenced in a study of cytomegalovirus exposure and HLA in healthy donors (dated by TCRdb to the late 2010s). The library was produced with the immunoSEQ multiplex PCR assay. For the multiplex PCR, a mixture combining 60 forward primers for TCR Vbeta segments and 13 reverse primers for TCR Jbeta segments was used. Imported from immuneACCESS, the table was reduced by TCRdb to in-frame sequences with V and J called. These copies leave out some clones; in studies compared against another copy, an unresolved V gene accounts for under half, and the cause of the remainder is not known. A total of around 250,000 clones appear in this sample, about nine tenths of them only once. The top ten clones comprise about 1.7% of the sample. Sequencing was done on a sample of PBMCs. These receptors were collected from a girl aged 2-9 years in good health and CMV-seronegative.

This chain joins TRBV5-1 and TRBJ2-7; D not certain. The CDR3 runs to 14 residues. Germline-derived CDR1 and CDR2 are SGHRS and YFSETQ. The V end lost 0 bases, the J end lost 3 bases, and 10 bases lay between the germline ends. CDR3: CASSLVGEGYEQYF. DNA of the CDR3: TGCGCCAGCAGCTTGGTGGGCGAAGGCTACGAGCAGTACTTC.

The CDR3, as DNA: TGCGCCAGCAGCCAAGATGAATGGCAGGGGGCTAACACCATATATTTT. It yields the protein CASSQDEWQGANTIYF. The chain carries TRBV4-1 and TRBJ1-3; 8 nucleotides agree with TRBD1. The CDR3 is made up of 16 amino acids. Trimming at V came to 0 bases and at J to 7 bases, leaving 8 bases not matched to a gene. Germline CDR1 MGHRA, CDR2 YSYEKL.

Comments on this clone: An end of the junction differs from the germline gene, which may be a read error. V usage is TRBV7-9 and J usage is TRBJ1-4; D might be TRBD1 (6 bases). The CDR3 is 14 amino acids. Per the germline V gene, CDR1 is SEHNR and CDR2 is FQNEAQ (reference sequence). As DNA, the CDR3 is TGTTCCAGCAGCCGGAGGGGGGGCGATGAAAAACTGTTTTTT. Its protein is CSSSRRGGDEKLFF. The variable domain in full, with the rest retrieved from reference TRBV7-9 and TRBJ1-4, is DTGVSQNPRHKITKRGQNVTFRCDPISEHNRLYWYRQTLGQGPEFLTYFQNEAQLEKSRLLSDRFSAERPKGSFSTLEIQRTEQGDSAMYLCSSSRRGGDEKLFFGSGTQLSVL.

This clone was recorded a few times. The chain carries TRBV4-2 and TRBJ2-1; no firm D call. Germline CDR1 and CDR2: LGHNA and YNFKEQ. This CDR3 is built from 13 residues. The V end was cut by 4 bases, the J end by 8 bases, with 12 bases between. Here the CDR3 reads CASSLSLGDEQFF. CDR3 DNA: TGTGCCAGCAGCCTATCCCTGGGCGATGAGCAGTTCTTC.

The chain uses TRBV11-2 and TRBJ1-1; 8 bases align to TRBD1. In germline, CDR1 is SGHAT, CDR2 FQNNGV. Unmatched junction bases numbered 8, after V lost 3 bases and J lost 5 bases. The CDR3 loop spans 15 amino acids. In DNA, the CDR3 is TGTGCCAGCAGCTTTGATATTCGACAGGGGACTGAAGCTTTCTTT. It codes for CASSFDIRQGTEAFF.

The chain employs TRBV7-8 and TRBJ2-5; D is perhaps TRBD2 (6 bases). Per germline, CDR1 SGHVS and CDR2 FQNEAQ. CDR3 length: 17 residues. With 6 bases removed from V and 1 base from J, the gap between germline ends came to 21 bases. The CDR3 nucleotides read TGTGCCAGCAGACCAAACTGGAGGGCTAGTTTCCAAGAGACCCAGTACTTC. It encodes CASRPNWRASFQETQYF. The full variable domain, its missing parts supplied by reference TRBV7-8 and TRBJ2-5, is GAGVSQSPRYKVAKRGQDVALRCDPISGHVSLFWYQQALGQGPEFLTYFQNEAQLDKSGLPSDRFFAERPEGSVSTLKIQRTQQEDSAVYLCASRPNWRASFQETQYFGPGTRLLVL.

V gene TRBV30 combines with J gene TRBJ2-5; 8 nucleotides match TRBD2. V shed 3 bases, J shed 5 bases, and the junction held 11 bases outside the gene matches. Germline-derived CDR1 and CDR2 are GTSNPN and SVGIG (reference sequence). This CDR3 is built from 15 residues. CDR3 in amino acids: CAWRVGGVGIETQYF. The CDR3 DNA reads as TGTGCCTGGAGGGTCGGGGGGGTTGGGATCGAGACCCAGTACTTC.

This clone was seen more than once but under ten times. The gene calls are TRBV10-3 and TRBJ2-7; D is unclear. The CDR3 spans 12 residues. Germline lookup yields CDR1 ENHRY and CDR2 SYGVKD. V was shortened by 6 bases and J by 6 bases, with 12 bases between the two germline ends. CDR3 sequence: CAISPSGGEQYF. CDR3 sequence (DNA): TGTGCCATCAGCCCCTCGGGTGGCGAGCAGTACTTC.

The chain carries TRBV5-1 and TRBJ1-1; the D is unclear. With 4 bases removed from V and 0 bases from J, the gap between germline ends came to 10 bases. CDR1 and CDR2 from the germline V gene are SGHRS and YFSETQ. This CDR3 contains 14 residues. The DNA of the CDR3 is TGCGCCAGCAGCGGGCAAGTCATGAACACTGAAGCTTTCTTT. This gives the protein CASSGQVMNTEAFF.

The chain carries TRBV19 and TRBJ2-4; D gene uncertain. The germline gives CDR1 LNHDA, CDR2 SQIVND (reference sequence). With 4 bases removed from V and 3 bases from J, the gap between germline ends came to 13 bases. The CDR3 spans 15 residues. CDR3 region: CASSTSSAIKNIQYF. The CDR3 region has the DNA TGTGCCAGTAGTACCTCCAGCGCAATCAAAAACATTCAGTACTTC.

This chain joins TRBV30 and TRBJ2-5; 9 bases map to TRBD2. The CDR3 runs to 14 residues. CDR1 and CDR2 (germline): GTSNPN, SVGIG (reference sequence). The V and J ends lost 3 bases and 2 bases, in that order; junction bases with no gene match: 4. The CDR3 protein is CAWRKGLAQETQYF. CDR3 sequence (DNA): TGTGCCTGGAGGAAGGGACTAGCTCAAGAGACCCAGTACTTC.

This clone was seen a single time. The V gene is TRBV2, the J gene TRBJ2-2, with 11 bases fitting TRBD2. The CDR3 is 14 amino acids. Germline V CDR1 and CDR2: SNHLY, FYNNEI. V was clipped by 6 bases and J by 7 bases; unmatched bases: 4. The CDR3 spells CASRSSGGNGELFF. The CDR3 coding sequence is TGTGCCAGCAGATCTAGCGGGGGGAACGGGGAGCTGTTTTTT.

This chain uses TRBV10-1 with TRBJ2-2; 8 bases align to TRBD2. The CDR3 has 16 amino acids. From germline, CDR1 is WNHNN and CDR2 SYGVQD (reference sequence). V lost 5 bases and J lost 6; bases outside the gene matches: 11. DNA of the CDR3: TGCGCCAGCAGTCCTGGCAGCGGGAGCGGGCCCGGGGAGCTGTTTTTT. It is translated as CASSPGSGSGPGELFF.

The CDR3 nucleotides are TGTGCCAGCAGTTACGAGGGGGGCACAGATACGCAGTATTTT. It is translated as CASSYEGGTDTQYF. V usage is TRBV6-6 and J usage is TRBJ2-3, with D possibly TRBD1 on 6 matching bases. V was cut by 2 bases and J by 1 base, with 7 bases left in between. Germline-derived CDR1 and CDR2 are MNHNY and SVGAGI (reference sequence). There are 14 residues in the CDR3.

The chain links TRBV10-1 to TRBJ2-2; possible D gene TRBD1, 5 bases. Germline values: CDR1 WNHNN, CDR2 SYGVQD (reference sequence). The V end lost 6 bases, the J end lost 2 bases, and 13 bases lay between the germline ends. This CDR3 region has 15 residues. Written as DNA, the CDR3 is TGCGCCAGCAGCCCAGGGATCCTTAACACCGGGGAGCTGTTTTTT. Its translation is CASSPGILNTGELFF.

The CDR3 nucleotides read TGCGCCAGCAGCCCGGTTCTCGGGGTTAGCACAGATACGCAGTATTTT. Amino acids: CASSPVLGVSTDTQYF. This chain connects TRBV5-1 to TRBJ2-3, with D perhaps matching TRBD2 (5 bases). V dropped 4 bases and J dropped 0 bases, with 15 bases sitting between them. The germline gives CDR1 SGHRS, CDR2 YFSETQ. The CDR3 contains 16 residues. Supplemented by reference TRBV5-1 and TRBJ2-3, the full variable domain reads KAGVTQTPRYLIKTRGQQVTLSCSPISGHRSVSWYQQTPGQGLQFLFEYFSETQRNKGNFPGRFSGRQFSNSRSEMNVSTLELGDSALYLCASSPVLGVSTDTQYFGPGTRLTVL.

In its sample, this clone was seen once. The rearrangement joins TRBV19 to TRBJ1-5, with D possibly being TRBD1 (6 bases). The CDR3 is 18 residues long. The V end lost 4 bases, the J end lost 0 bases, and 19 bases lay between the germline ends. Per the germline V gene, CDR1 is LNHDA and CDR2 is SQIVND (reference sequence). The CDR3 loop reads CASSRRGQNLYSNQPQHF. CDR3 coding DNA: TGTGCCAGTAGTAGGCGGGGGCAGAACCTTTATAGCAATCAGCCCCAGCATTTT.

The V and J genes are TRBV28 and TRBJ1-2; perhaps TRBD1 as D (5 bases). V lost 2 bases and J 2 bases, leaving 6 bases between the germline ends. CDR1 is MDHEN, CDR2 SYDVKM, per germline. The CDR3 is made up of 13 amino acids. The CDR3 sequence: CASSLGANYGYTF. The CDR3 DNA reads TGTGCCAGCAGTTTAGGGGCAAACTATGGCTACACCTTC.

DNA of the CDR3: TGTGCCAGCAGCTCCGGACAGGGGGATCAGCCCCAGCATTTT. It codes for CASSSGQGDQPQHF. The genes are TRBV2 and TRBJ1-5; TRBD1 agrees at 10 bases. The trim removed 6 bases at V and 5 bases at J, leaving 4 bases unmatched. This CDR3 has 14 residues. In germline, CDR1 is SNHLY, CDR2 FYNNEI.

This chain links TRBV28 with TRBJ2-7, with D possibly TRBD1 on 6 matching bases. The ends were cut back, 1 base at V and 3 bases at J, with 10 bases in the middle. Per germline, CDR1 MDHEN and CDR2 SYDVKM. There are 14 residues in the CDR3. As DNA, the CDR3 is TGTGCCAGCAGTTTATCCCCGACAGGCTACGAGCAGTACTTC. This sequence encodes CASSLSPTGYEQYF. The full variable domain, rest sourced from reference TRBV28 and TRBJ2-7, is DVKVTQSSRYLVKRTGEKVFLECVQDMDHENMFWYRQDPGLGLRLIYFSYDVKMKEKGDIPEGYSVSREKKERFSLILESASTNQTSMYLCASSLSPTGYEQYFGPGTRLTVT.

This clone was recorded only once. The chain combines TRBV11-3 with TRBJ2-1, with D possibly matching TRBD2 (6 bases). V was cut by 4 bases and J by 4 bases, with 14 bases left in between. Germline CDR1 is SGHNT and CDR2 is YENEEA. CDR3 length equals 15 residues. The CDR3 here is CASSSPGLPYNEQFF. DNA for the CDR3: TGTGCCAGCAGCTCTCCGGGACTGCCTTACAATGAGCAGTTCTTC. The full variable domain, with the rest looked up from reference TRBV11-3 and TRBJ2-1, is EAGVVQSPRYKIIEKKQPVAFWCNPISGHNTLYWYLQNLGQGPELLIRYENEEAVDDSQLPKDRFSAERLKGVDSTLKIQPAELGDSAVYLCASSSPGLPYNEQFFGPGTRLTVL.

The chain is built from TRBV29-1 and TRBJ2-5, with 9 bases aligning to TRBD1. The end of the DNA aligns better with TRBJ2-7, so the J call may be wrong. Germline values: CDR1 SQVTM, CDR2 ANQGSEA. There are 15 residues in the CDR3. The CDR3 nucleotides are TGCAGCGTTACCCTTCACGACAGGGGGTCTAGCGAGCAGTACTTC. Translated: CSVTLHDRGSSEQYF.

The rearrangement joins TRBV28 to TRBJ2-3, with a possible D match to TRBD1 (5 bases). This CDR3 is built from 14 residues. Germline CDR1 and CDR2: MDHEN and SYDVKM. V lost 3 bases, J lost 2 bases, and 9 bases lay in between. The CDR3 sequence is CASSFVQDTDTQYF. The DNA for the CDR3 is TGTGCCAGCAGTTTTGTACAGGACACAGATACGCAGTATTTT.

The rearrangement joins TRBV7-9 to TRBJ1-2, with a weak D call TRBD1 (6 bases). The length of the CDR3 is 16 residues. V lost 2 bases and J 1 base, leaving 14 bases between the germline ends. The germline gives CDR1 SEHNR, CDR2 FQNEAQ (reference sequence). The CDR3 region has the DNA TGTGCCAGCAGCTTACAAGGGGGGGCAAGTAACTATGGCTACACCTTC. Its translation: CASSLQGGASNYGYTF.

The rearrangement uses TRBV4-2 and TRBJ2-3, with a possible D match to TRBD2 (6 bases). V lost 5 bases and J lost 4, with 10 bases in between. This CDR3 spans 13 amino acids. In germline, CDR1 is LGHNA, CDR2 YNFKEQ. In DNA, the CDR3 is TGTGCCAGCAGCACCCGACTAGCAGATACGCAGTATTTT. Protein product: CASSTRLADTQYF.

The chain is built from TRBV19 and TRBJ1-1, with 9 bases fitting TRBD1. The CDR3 consists of 14 residues. Germline V gene data show CDR1 as LNHDA and CDR2 as SQIVND (reference sequence). J was trimmed by 5 bases and V by 7 bases; bases with no gene match: 8. The CDR3 reads CASNPGQGWTEAFF. CDR3 in DNA: TGTGCCAGTAATCCGGGACAGGGATGGACTGAAGCTTTCTTT.

The CDR3 DNA sequence: TGTGCCAGCAGCTTGGGCGGGACCCGCTCCTACAATGAGCAGTTCTTC. Translated: CASSLGGTRSYNEQFF. The V and J genes are TRBV5-4 and TRBJ2-1, with D possibly TRBD2 on 6 matching bases. The CDR3 spans 16 residues. Trimming cost V 0 bases and J 0 bases, with 10 bases left between them. Germline values: CDR1 SGHNT, CDR2 YYREEE (reference sequence).

J is TRBJ1-5 and V is TRBV7-9; D ambiguous. Between the trimmed V and J ends, which lost 4 bases and 5 bases, there was a span of 18 bases. The CDR3 consists of 16 residues. Germline V gives CDR1 SEHNR, CDR2 FQNEAQ (reference sequence). CDR3 bases: TGTGCCAGCAGCTCCTCCGAGTTGGAGAGGCATCAGCCCCAGCATTTT. Its translation is CASSSSELERHQPQHF.

This clone was detected a few times. V gene TRBV14 combines with J gene TRBJ1-4; D unclear. CDR3 length: 14 amino acids. Germline CDR1 is SGHDN and CDR2 is FVKESK. V shed 3 bases and J shed 0 bases, with 5 bases lying between them. The CDR3 nucleotides are TGTGCCAGCAGCCAGAGGGCAACTAATGAAAAACTGTTTTTT. It yields the protein CASSQRATNEKLFF.